The 6 T cell receptor beta chains listed next were all sequenced from one sample in a study of shared clonotypes between healthy human individuals. The repertoire was sequenced with immunoSEQ multiplex PCR; TCRdb's copy has only in-frame clones and lacks some. Of about 2.4 million clones listed, 80% to 95% were seen once; the top ten hold roughly 0.39%. The sequencing input was naive CD4+ T cells from PBMCs. Stated subset: CD45RA+ positively selected. All receptors come from a man aged 18 to 29 in good health. Some clones in this sample may be carry-over from other donors' samples.

This chain links TRBV28 with TRBJ2-5, with 8 bases aligning to TRBD1. Germline CDR1 reads MDHEN; CDR2 reads SYDVKM. V was pared by 6 bases and J by 6 bases, with 9 bases of the junction left unmatched. CDR3 size: 14 residues. CDR3 DNA sequence: TGTGCCAGCAGGGTGGACAGGGCGGAACAGACCCAGTACTTC. This codes for CASRVDRAEQTQYF.

The chain combines TRBV30 with TRBJ2-7; D is possibly TRBD1 (5 bases). V gave up 1 base and J gave up 3 bases, with 13 bases separating them. The germline V gene has CDR1 GTSNPN and CDR2 SVGIG (reference sequence). This CDR3 is built from 14 residues. The DNA for the CDR3 is TGTGCCTGGAGTGGGAGACAGAAACTCTACGAGCAGTACTTC. Translated, it gives CAWSGRQKLYEQYF. The full variable domain, its missing parts supplied by reference TRBV30 and TRBJ2-7, is SQTIHQWPATLVQPVGSPLSLECTVEGTSNPNLYWYRQAAGRGLQLLFYSVGIGQISSEVPQNLSASRPQDRQFILSSKKLLLSDSGFYLCAWSGRQKLYEQYFGPGTRLTVT.

The chain joins TRBV7-2 to TRBJ1-5, with D possibly matching TRBD1 (5 bases). This CDR3 region has 15 residues. V was shortened by 0 bases and J by 6 bases, with 12 bases between the two germline ends. Germline lookup yields CDR1 SGHTA and CDR2 FQGNSA. CDR3 residues: CASSLAGTRGQPQHF. In DNA, the CDR3 is TGTGCCAGCAGCTTAGCGGGGACGAGGGGTCAGCCCCAGCATTTT.

V gene TRBV28 combines with J gene TRBJ2-7; D is possibly TRBD1 (6 bases). The CDR3 is made up of 12 amino acids. V lost 6 bases to trimming and J lost 5 bases, with 11 bases between them. Germline V gene lookup returns CDR1 MDHEN and CDR2 SYDVKM. The CDR3 DNA reads TGTGCCAGCAGCTACAGGGACGACGAGCAGTACTTC. It encodes CASSYRDDEQYF.

The chain uses TRBV9 and TRBJ1-4, with D tentatively TRBD1 (6 bases). Per germline, CDR1 SGDLS and CDR2 YYNGEE. The V and J ends lost 4 bases and 5 bases respectively, with 21 bases between them. This CDR3 has 17 residues. CDR3 DNA sequence: TGTGCCAGCAGCTCCCCTGGCGGGGGGCGGCCCAATGAAAAACTGTTTTTT. Translated: CASSSPGGGRPNEKLFF.

As for this clone: The sample contains more than one DNA sequence encoding this CDR3. V gene TRBV18 combines with J gene TRBJ2-7; no clear D. CDR1 and CDR2 (germline): KGHSH, LQKENI. The CDR3 totals 12 residues. Trimming stripped 3 bases from V and 2 bases from J, with 5 bases between. The CDR3 DNA is TGTGCCAGCTCACCGGGGACCTACGAGCAGTACTTC. It encodes CASSPGTYEQYF.